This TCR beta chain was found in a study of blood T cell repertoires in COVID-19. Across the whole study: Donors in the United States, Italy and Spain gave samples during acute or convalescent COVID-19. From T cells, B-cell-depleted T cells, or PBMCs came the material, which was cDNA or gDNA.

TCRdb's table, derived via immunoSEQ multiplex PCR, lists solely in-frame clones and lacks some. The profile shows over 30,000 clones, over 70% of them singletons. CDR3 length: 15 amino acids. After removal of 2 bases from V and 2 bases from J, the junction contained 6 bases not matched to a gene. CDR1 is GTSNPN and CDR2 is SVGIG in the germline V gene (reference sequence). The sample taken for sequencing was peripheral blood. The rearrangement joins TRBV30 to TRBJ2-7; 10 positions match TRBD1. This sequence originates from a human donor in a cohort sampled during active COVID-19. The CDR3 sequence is CAWSRRDRGTYEQYF. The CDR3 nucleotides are TGTGCCTGGAGTAGAAGGGACAGGGGCACCTACGAGCAGTACTTC.